A selection of T cell receptor beta chains follows, all from one sample in a study of blood T cell repertoires in COVID-19. Assay: immunoSEQ multiplex PCR; the TCRdb copy retains only in-frame clones and omits some. The sample lists 200,000 to 250,000 clones; around 85% were seen once. The specimen sequenced was PBMCs or T cells enriched from blood (not recorded which). The receptors were gathered from a woman aged 40 to 50 with acute COVID-19. CDR3s include the opening cysteine and the closing phenylalanine or tryptophan. Each record gives: V gene, J gene, clone size, D gene, CDR3 protein, CDR3 DNA. The D gene is left open where the match is weak. For some rows the clone size is stated as once, few or many, or as a class when expanded; others skip it.

TRBV10-3	TRBJ2-5	-	TRBD1	CAISSGTGGVLETQYF	TGTGCCATCAGTTCCGGGACAGGGGGCGTTTTAGAGACCCAGTACTTC
TRBV7-9	TRBJ1-1	few	-	CASSLDFTPNTEAFF	TGTGCCAGCAGCCTCGACTTTACACCGAACACTGAAGCTTTCTTT
TRBV25-1	TRBJ2-6	-	-	CASRSEGGQVSGANVLTF	TGTGCCAGCAGATCCGAGGGGGGGCAGGTCTCTGGGGCCAACGTCCTGACTTTC
TRBV4-1	TRBJ1-4	-	-	CASSLTGQGGEKLFF	TGCGCCAGCAGCCTTACCGGGCAAGGGGGTGAAAAACTGTTTTTT
TRBV7-3	TRBJ2-7	-	TRBD2	CASSLVGGGSYEQYF	TGTGCCAGCAGCTTGGTCGGCGGGGGCTCCTACGAGCAGTACTTC
TRBV5-1	TRBJ1-5	once	-	CASSSFPNQPQHF	TGCGCCAGCAGCTCCTTCCCTAATCAGCCCCAGCATTTT
TRBV24-1	TRBJ2-1	-	-	CATSDLRRVQFF	TGTGCCACCAGTGATTTGAGGAGGGTGCAGTTCTTC
TRBV5-1	TRBJ2-5	few	-	CASSGGGHQETQYF	TGCGCCAGCAGCGGGGGGGGCCACCAAGAGACCCAGTACTTC
TRBV27	TRBJ1-3	-	-	CASSLSAFVNSGNTIYF	TGTGCCAGCAGTTTATCCGCGTTCGTCAACTCTGGAAACACCATATATTTT
TRBV29-1	TRBJ2-5	-	TRBD1	CSVAPGQGMETQYF	TGCAGCGTCGCCCCGGGACAGGGGATGGAGACCCAGTACTTC
TRBV5-1	TRBJ2-7	-	-	CASSPGQPLDEQYF	TGCGCCTCCAGCCCTGGACAGCCCTTGGACGAGCAGTACTTC
TRBV11-2	TRBJ2-5	-	TRBD2	CASSLERREVVETQYF	TGTGCCAGCAGCTTAGAACGGCGGGAGGTAGTAGAGACCCAGTACTTC
TRBV11-2	TRBJ1-2	once	-	CASSLDLPGGYTF	TGTGCCAGCAGCTTAGATCTTCCAGGTGGCTACACCTTC
TRBV7-2	TRBJ2-7	-	TRBD1	CASSARDRASYEQYF	TGTGCCAGCAGCGCCCGGGACAGGGCTTCCTACGAGCAGTACTTC
TRBV5-1	TRBJ1-2	-	-	CASSLAQGHLLYGYTF	TGCGCCAGCAGCTTGGCCCAGGGGCACCTACTGTATGGCTACACCTTC
TRBV7-8	TRBJ2-7	-	-	CASSLGGNRSYEQYF	TGTGCCAGCAGCTTAGGCGGAAACCGCTCCTACGAGCAGTACTTC
TRBV11-2	TRBJ2-2	-	-	CASSRHLGGNTGELFF	TGTGCCAGCAGCCGCCATCTCGGAGGGAACACCGGGGAGCTGTTTTTT
TRBV18	TRBJ1-6	once	-	CASSPLSGVDNSPLHF	TGTGCCAGCTCACCGTTATCAGGGGTGGATAATTCACCCCTCCACTTT
TRBV6-5	TRBJ2-3	-	-	CASSYRIATDTQYF	TGTGCCAGCAGTTACCGGATAGCGACAGATACGCAGTATTTT
TRBV6-5	TRBJ2-1	-	TRBD1	CASSYFFSGQGNEQFF	TGTGCCAGCAGTTACTTTTTTTCGGGACAGGGTAATGAGCAGTTCTTC
TRBV5-6	TRBJ2-7	-	-	CASSLSTFVGYYEQYF	TGTGCCAGCAGCTTGTCTACTTTTGTGGGCTACTACGAGCAGTACTTC
TRBV5-1	TRBJ1-6	-	-	CASSLDPGAGSPLHF	TGCGCCAGCAGCTTGGATCCAGGGGCCGGTTCACCCCTCCACTTT
TRBV7-2	TRBJ2-7	-	TRBD1	CASSLDRASYEQYF	TGTGCCAGCAGCTTGGACAGGGCGTCGTACGAGCAGTACTTC
TRBV21-1	TRBJ2-7	many	-	CASISAGEDREAYEQYF	TGTGCCAGCATTTCTGCGGGGGAGGACAGGGAAGCCTACGAGCAGTACTTC
TRBV11-2	TRBJ1-2	once	TRBD1	CASSSPGQIYGYTF	TGTGCCAGCAGCTCGCCGGGACAGATCTATGGCTACACCTTC
TRBV2	TRBJ2-2	-	TRBD2	CASSLAGGLSGELFF	TGTGCCAGCAGTTTAGCGGGAGGGTTGAGCGGGGAGCTGTTTTTT
TRBV7-9	TRBJ1-6	-	-	CASSLGGSVFGSPLHF	TGTGCCAGCAGCTTAGGAGGGAGCGTATTTGGTTCACCCCTCCACTTT
TRBV2	TRBJ1-2	few	TRBD1	CASRDSRSNYGYTF	TGTGCCAGTAGGGACAGCCGATCTAACTATGGCTACACCTTC
TRBV7-2	TRBJ2-5	-	TRBD2	CASSLAVAGGLGETQYF	TGTGCCAGCAGCTTAGCGGTAGCGGGAGGGCTGGGAGAGACCCAGTACTTC
TRBV28	TRBJ2-7	-	-	CASSSTSGFAYEQYF	TGTGCCAGCAGTTCTACTTCGGGGTTTGCCTACGAGCAGTACTTC
TRBV2	TRBJ1-5	-	TRBD1	CASSEEGARQPQHF	TGTGCCAGCAGTGAAGAGGGGGCGAGGCAGCCCCAGCATTTT
TRBV29-1	TRBJ2-7	-	-	CSVELGRRHYEQYF	TGCAGCGTTGAATTGGGCAGGAGGCACTACGAGCAGTACTTC
TRBV5-4	TRBJ2-7	-	TRBD2	CASSLGDSGRINEQYF	TGTGCCAGCAGCTTGGGGGATAGCGGGAGAATTAACGAGCAGTACTTC
TRBV3-1/TRBV3-2	TRBJ2-5	-	TRBD2	CASSQRLAKAQYF	TGTGCCAGCAGCCAAAGACTAGCGAAGGCCCAGTACTTC
TRBV7-9	TRBJ2-1	-	TRBD2	CASSSSGTSGFERPNEQFF	TGTGCCAGCAGCTCATCCGGGACTAGCGGGTTCGAGAGGCCGAATGAGCAGTTCTTC
TRBV28	TRBJ1-6	-	-	CASSPPNSPLHF	TGTGCCAGCAGTCCCCCGAATTCACCCCTCCACTTT
TRBV2	TRBJ1-1	-	TRBD1	CASRNGQGVTEAFF	TGTGCCAGCAGGAACGGACAGGGAGTCACTGAAGCTTTCTTT
TRBV19	TRBJ1-1	-	-	CASSWSQNTEAFF	TGTGCCAGTAGTTGGAGTCAGAACACTGAAGCTTTCTTT
TRBV4-3	TRBJ1-2	-	-	CASSRYRGNYGYTF	TGCGCCAGCAGCCGCTATCGAGGGAACTATGGCTACACCTTC